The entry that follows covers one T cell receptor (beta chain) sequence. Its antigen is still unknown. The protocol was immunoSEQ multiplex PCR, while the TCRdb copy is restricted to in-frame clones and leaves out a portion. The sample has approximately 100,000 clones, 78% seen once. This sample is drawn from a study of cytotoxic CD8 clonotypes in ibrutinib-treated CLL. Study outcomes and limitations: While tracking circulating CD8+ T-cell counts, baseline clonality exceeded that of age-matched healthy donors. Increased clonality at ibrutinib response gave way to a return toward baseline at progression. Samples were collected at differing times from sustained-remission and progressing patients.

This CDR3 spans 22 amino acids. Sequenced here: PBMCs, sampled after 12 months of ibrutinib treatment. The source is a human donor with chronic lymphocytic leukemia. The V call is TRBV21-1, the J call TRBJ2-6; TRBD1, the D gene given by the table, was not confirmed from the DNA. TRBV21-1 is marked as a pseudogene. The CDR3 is CASNGDTGTGEETGSGANVLTF. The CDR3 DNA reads TGTGCCAGCAATGGGGATACCGGGACAGGGGAAGAAACTGGCTCTGGGGCCAACGTCCTGACTTTC.